This TCR beta chain derives from a study of T cell responses to AZD1222 COVID-19 vaccine. Points on this clone: The antigen is unknown.

This table comes from immunoSEQ multiplex PCR, and its TCRdb copy is limited to in-frame clones, with some not included. The sample carries 110,000 or so clones, 88% recorded once. Germline V CDR1 and CDR2: LNHDA, SQIVND (reference sequence). This CDR3 has 16 residues. Trimming took off 9 bases at V and 0 bases at J, with 20 bases between the two ends. The study's findings and limits: Baseline antibody screening turned up just a handful of seropositive AZD1222 recipients. The donor group comprised mostly white British people and more females; the analysis possibly underestimated clonal diversity.

The sample in question was peripheral blood, obtained 28 days after the second AZD1222 dose. The chain uses TRBV19 and TRBJ1-1; possibly TRBD1 for D (6 bases). This clonotype was obtained from an adult who received the AZD1222 COVID-19 vaccine. The CDR3 loop is CASMTGATLMNTEAFF. Here the CDR3 DNA reads TGTGCCAGCATGACAGGAGCAACCCTCATGAACACTGAAGCTTTCTTT.